Below, 18 T cell receptor beta chains from the same sample are listed, as sequenced in a study of blood T cells in healthy people across ages. A sample-barcoded 5' primer and a J-beta primer mix were used in a second PCR of roughly 7 to 11 cycles. TCRdb independently ran MiXCR on the 5' RACE reads; one entry per CDR3 protein. This sample has about 290,000 distinct CDR3 sequences, with less than 30% found just once. The specimen was blood. Source of these receptors: a woman between 70 and 85 years old in good health.

In its sample, this clonotype was seen many times. The genes are TRBV28 and TRBJ2-5, with 7 bases that match TRBD2. Unmatched junction bases numbered 6, after V lost 6 bases and J lost 2 bases. The CDR3 loop spans 14 amino acids. CDR1 and CDR2 from the germline V gene are MDHEN and SYDVKM. The CDR3 nucleotides are TGTGCCAGCAGCAATAGCGGGCTACAAGAGACCCAGTACTTC. Translation: CASSNSGLQETQYF.

The rearrangement links TRBV5-5 to TRBJ2-7, with D perhaps given as TRBD1 or TRBD2 (6 bases each). Germline CDR1 and CDR2: SGHKS and YYEKEE (reference sequence). The V end was cut by 5 bases, the J end by 3 bases, with 15 bases between. This CDR3 contains 14 residues. DNA for the CDR3: TGTGCCAGCAGGCTGCGGGACACATACTACGAGCAGTACTTC. Protein sequence: CASRLRDTYYEQYF. The full variable domain, its missing parts supplied by reference TRBV5-5 and TRBJ2-7, is DAGVTQSPTHLIKTRGQQVTLRCSPISGHKSVSWYQQVLGQGPQFIFQYYEKEERGRGNFPDRFSARQFPNYSSELNVNALLLGDSALYLCASRLRDTYYEQYFGPGTRLTVT.

This clonotype was detected ten times or more. The chain has TRBV7-9 and TRBJ1-4; D unresolved. The CDR3 runs to 14 residues. From germline, CDR1 is SEHNR and CDR2 FQNEAQ (reference sequence). Trimming shortened V by 1 base and J by 0 bases, and 3 bases separated the two germline ends. DNA of the CDR3: TGTGCCAGCAGCTTAGAGGCAACTAATGAAAAACTGTTTTTT. Protein: CASSLEATNEKLFF. Supplemented by reference TRBV7-9 and TRBJ1-4, the full variable domain reads DTGVSQNPRHKITKRGQNVTFRCDPISEHNRLYWYRQTLGQGPEFLTYFQNEAQLEKSRLLSDRFSAERPKGSFSTLEIQRTEQGDSAMYLCASSLEATNEKLFFGSGTQLSVL.

The chain recombines TRBV6-1 with TRBJ2-1; 9 bases line up with TRBD1. Germline-derived CDR1 and CDR2 are MNHNS and SASEGT. Germline trimming cut 6 bases from V and 0 bases from J; bases unmatched to any gene: 12. This CDR3 contains 18 residues. The DNA for the CDR3 is TGTGCCAGCAGGGGGGACAGGGAAAAGCTCAGCTCCTACAATGAGCAGTTCTTC. This translates into CASRGDREKLSSYNEQFF.

This chain links TRBV7-2 with TRBJ2-7; 8 bases align to TRBD2. The CDR3 consists of 15 residues. Germline CDR1 is SGHTA and CDR2 is FQGNSA. With V trimmed by 0 bases and J by 7 bases, 8 bases remained unmatched. The CDR3 here is CASSLAGGTSLEQYF. CDR3 sequence (DNA): TGTGCCAGCAGCTTAGCGGGGGGGACTAGTTTAGAGCAGTACTTC.

The V call is TRBV25-1, the J call TRBJ2-3, with D possibly being TRBD2 (6 bases). CDR1 is MGHDK and CDR2 is SYGVNS in the germline V gene. The length of the CDR3 is 15 residues. V was shortened by 1 base and J by 5 bases, with 13 bases between the two germline ends. The CDR3 protein is CASSESLGGGDTQYF. DNA for the CDR3: TGTGCCAGCAGTGAATCCCTCGGGGGTGGAGATACGCAGTATTTT.

The V and J genes are TRBV6-2 or TRBV6-3 and TRBJ2-5, with TRBD2 matching over 12 bases. The J call may be incorrect, as the DNA end agrees better with TRBJ2-7. CDR1 MNHEY and CDR2 SVGEGT come from the germline V gene. CDR3 length: 18 amino acids. CDR3 DNA sequence: TGTGCCAGCAGTTCGAGGACTAGCGGGACTGGGACACTATACGAGCAGTACTTC. Its translation: CASSSRTSGTGTLYEQYF.

This clonotype was seen ten or more times. The chain combines TRBV7-2 with TRBJ1-6; D is possibly TRBD1 (6 bases). CDR3 length equals 16 residues. V shed 5 bases and J shed 8 bases, with 19 bases lying between them. CDR1 and CDR2 (germline): SGHTA, FQGNSA. CDR3 sequence (DNA): TGTGCCAGCAGCGTATGGGGGGGGGCCCGGCATTCACCCCTCCACTTT. It translates to CASSVWGGARHSPLHF.

This clonotype was picked up a small number of times. The rearrangement joins TRBV5-1 to TRBJ1-1; D is unresolved. The V and J ends lost 0 bases and 1 base respectively, with 13 bases between them. Germline lookup yields CDR1 SGHRS and CDR2 YFSETQ. The CDR3 has 16 residues. This CDR3 is CASSLESAVRNTEAFF. The CDR3 DNA follows: TGCGCCAGCAGCTTGGAGTCGGCAGTAAGGAACACTGAAGCTTTCTTT.

The CDR3 DNA follows: TGCAGTGCTAGTACAACACCTGGCTACACCTTC. Translated, it gives CSASTTPGYTF. This sequence joins TRBV20-1 and TRBJ1-2; D gene unclear. The CDR3 is 11 residues long. The V gene lost 3 bases and the J gene lost 7 bases, with 9 bases spanning the gap. Germline V gene data show CDR1 as DFQATT and CDR2 as SNEGSKA (reference sequence).

The V and J genes are TRBV5-5 and TRBJ1-2; D gene unclear. V was trimmed by 0 bases and J by 6 bases, leaving 9 bases between them. The CDR3 extends over 13 amino acids. The germline CDR1 and CDR2 sequences are SGHKS and YYEKEE (reference sequence). CDR3 residues: CASSLASENGYTF. CDR3 nucleotides: TGTGCCAGCAGCTTGGCCTCAGAGAATGGCTACACCTTC.

V usage is TRBV20-1 and J usage is TRBJ2-5; TRBD2 matches at 7 bases. J lost 4 bases, V lost 0 bases, and 5 bases had no gene match. There are 14 residues in the CDR3. CDR1 DFQATT and CDR2 SNEGSKA come from the germline V gene (reference sequence). CDR3 nucleotide sequence: TGCAGTGCTAGAGAACTAGCGTTGGGAGAGACCCAGTACTTC. Translated, it gives CSARELALGETQYF.

The chain is built from TRBV7-2 and TRBJ1-2; TRBD1 might be the D (5 bases). Germline lookup yields CDR1 SGHTA and CDR2 FQGNSA. V gave up 5 bases and J gave up 4 bases, with 20 bases separating them. The CDR3 totals 16 residues. The CDR3 DNA reads TGTGCCAGCAGCCCACGGGGGACCGGGGGGTTCTATGGCTACACCTTC. This encodes CASSPRGTGGFYGYTF.

This clonotype has only a few counts. This sequence joins TRBV5-1 and TRBJ2-3; 14 bases map to TRBD2. The CDR3 consists of 17 residues. Germline-derived CDR1 and CDR2 are SGHRS and YFSETQ. Trimming at V came to 4 bases and at J to 8 bases, leaving 12 bases not matched to a gene. The CDR3 here is CASSLGGTSGSIGTQYF. The DNA of the CDR3 is TGCGCCAGCAGCCTGGGAGGGACTAGCGGGAGCATAGGTACGCAGTATTTT.

This clonotype was recorded a few times. This chain connects TRBV7-9 to TRBJ2-3, with D perhaps being TRBD1 or TRBD2 (5 bases each). This CDR3 is built from 13 residues. V gave up 3 bases and J gave up 6 bases, with 10 bases separating them. CDR1 SEHNR and CDR2 FQNEAQ come from the germline V gene (reference sequence). The CDR3 here is CASSFVGVDTQYF. The CDR3 region has the DNA TGTGCCAGCAGCTTCGTGGGGGTGGATACGCAGTATTTT.

The chain is built from TRBV28 and TRBJ2-2; TRBD2 is a possible D gene (6 bases). The CDR3 loop spans 15 amino acids. Germline CDR1 and CDR2: MDHEN and SYDVKM. V lost 10 bases, J lost 0 bases, and 15 bases lay in between. This CDR3 is CATSFSGSNTGELFF. The CDR3 nucleotides are TGTGCCACTTCATTTAGCGGATCGAACACCGGGGAGCTGTTTTTT.

The rearrangement joins TRBV2 to TRBJ2-4; 7 bases are a match to TRBD2. Per the germline V gene, CDR1 is SNHLY and CDR2 is FYNNEI. V gave up 3 bases and J gave up 1 base; unmatched junction bases: 3. The CDR3 consists of 15 residues. The CDR3 nucleotides read TGTGCCAGCAGTGACGGGGGGAGGGCCAAAAACATTCAGTACTTC. Translation: CASSDGGRAKNIQYF.

This clonotype was recorded only once. The chain has TRBV28 and TRBJ1-2, with a weak D call TRBD1 (5 bases). Germline loops: CDR1 MDHEN, CDR2 SYDVKM. Trimming stripped 4 bases from V and 8 bases from J, with 23 bases between. This CDR3 contains 16 residues. The CDR3 reads CASSSTPGPPTLGYTF. The CDR3, as DNA: TGTGCCAGCAGTTCGACGCCGGGACCGCCGACACTCGGCTACACCTTC.